This T cell receptor beta chain was obtained from a study of human T cells and chemical hapten exposure. Each cDNA molecule in the library carried unique molecular identifiers. From the RACE reads, TCRdb called clonotypes with MiXCR, one entry per CDR3 protein. The sample contains some 71,000 distinct CDR3 sequences, approximately 10% of which appear only once. Germline V CDR1 and CDR2: SQVTM, ANQGSEA. The germline V and J ends were trimmed by 3 bases and 1 base, with 18 bases remaining between them. The CDR3 length is 16 residues. Time point indicated: patch test 2, 6 weeks after DPC sensitization. Sample treatment: therapeutic diphenylcyclopropenone sensitization with weekly scalp DPC.

The specimen was whole blood, collected in connection with sensitization to the hapten diphenylcyclopropenone (DPC). V gene TRBV29-1 combines with J gene TRBJ1-2, with no clear D. The sequence derives from a woman in her 50s with alopecia areata. Some clones in this sample may be carry-over from other donors' samples. For the CDR3, the DNA is TGCAGCGTTGACACGACAAGGTTGGCCTATAACTATGGCTACACCTTC. Translation: CSVDTTRLAYNYGYTF.